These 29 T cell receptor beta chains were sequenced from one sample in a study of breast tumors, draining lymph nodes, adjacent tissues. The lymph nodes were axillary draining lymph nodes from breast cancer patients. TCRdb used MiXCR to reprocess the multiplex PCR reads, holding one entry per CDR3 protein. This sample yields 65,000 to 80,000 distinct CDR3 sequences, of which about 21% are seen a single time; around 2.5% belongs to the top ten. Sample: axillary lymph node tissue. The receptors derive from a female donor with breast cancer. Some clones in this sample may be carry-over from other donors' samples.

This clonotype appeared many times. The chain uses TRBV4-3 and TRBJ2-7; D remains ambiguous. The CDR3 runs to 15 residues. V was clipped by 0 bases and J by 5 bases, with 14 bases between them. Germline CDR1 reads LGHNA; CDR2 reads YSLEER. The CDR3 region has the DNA TGCGCCAGCAGCCAAGATCTCGGTCTTAAGGACGAGCAGTACTTC. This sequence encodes CASSQDLGLKDEQYF.

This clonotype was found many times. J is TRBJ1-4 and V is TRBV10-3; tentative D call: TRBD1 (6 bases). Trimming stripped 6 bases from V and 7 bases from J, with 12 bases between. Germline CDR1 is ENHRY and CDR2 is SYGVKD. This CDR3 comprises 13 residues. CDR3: CAISLTGAEKLFF. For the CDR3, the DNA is TGTGCCATCAGCCTGACAGGAGCTGAAAAACTGTTTTTT.

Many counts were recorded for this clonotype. CDR3 DNA sequence: TGTGCCAGCAGTGGGTTAGCGCTGTCCTACGAGCAGTACTTC. It specifies CASSGLALSYEQYF. This sequence joins TRBV6-1 and TRBJ2-7; tentative D call: TRBD2 (5 bases). The V end lost 4 bases, the J end lost 1 base, and 11 bases lay between the germline ends. Germline values: CDR1 MNHNS, CDR2 SASEGT. This CDR3 has 14 residues.

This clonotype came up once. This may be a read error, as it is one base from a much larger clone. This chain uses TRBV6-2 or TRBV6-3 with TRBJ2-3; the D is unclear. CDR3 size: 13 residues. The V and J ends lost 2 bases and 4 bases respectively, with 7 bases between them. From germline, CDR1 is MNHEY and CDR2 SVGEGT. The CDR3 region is CASSYRFPDTQYF. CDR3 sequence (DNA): TGTGCCAGCAGTTACCGGTTCCCAGATACGCAGTATTTT.

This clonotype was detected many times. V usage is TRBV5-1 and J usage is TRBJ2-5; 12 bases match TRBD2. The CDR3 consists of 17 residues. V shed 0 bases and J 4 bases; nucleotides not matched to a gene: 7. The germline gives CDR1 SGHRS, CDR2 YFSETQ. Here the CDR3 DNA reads TGCGCCAGCAGCTTGGGAGTGACTAGCGGGAGAGTAGAGACCCAGTACTTC. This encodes CASSLGVTSGRVETQYF.

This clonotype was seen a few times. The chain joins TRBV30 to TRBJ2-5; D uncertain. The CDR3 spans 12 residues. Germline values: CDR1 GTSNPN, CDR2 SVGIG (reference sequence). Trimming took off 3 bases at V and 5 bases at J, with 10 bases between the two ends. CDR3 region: CAWSGQEETQYF. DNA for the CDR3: TGTGCCTGGAGCGGGCAGGAGGAGACCCAGTACTTC.

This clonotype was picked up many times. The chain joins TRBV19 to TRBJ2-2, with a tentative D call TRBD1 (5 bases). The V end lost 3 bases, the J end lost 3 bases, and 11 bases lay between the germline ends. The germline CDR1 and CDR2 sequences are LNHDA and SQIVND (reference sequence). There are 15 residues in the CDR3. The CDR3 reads CASSISQGYTGELFF. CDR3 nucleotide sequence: TGTGCCAGTAGTATTTCTCAGGGTTACACCGGGGAGCTGTTTTTT.

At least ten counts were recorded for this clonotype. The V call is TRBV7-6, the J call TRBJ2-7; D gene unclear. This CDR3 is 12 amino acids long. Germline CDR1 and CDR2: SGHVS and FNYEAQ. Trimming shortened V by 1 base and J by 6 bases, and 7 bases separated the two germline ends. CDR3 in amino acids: CASSLEGPEQYF. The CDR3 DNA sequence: TGTGCCAGCAGCTTAGAGGGCCCCGAGCAGTACTTC.

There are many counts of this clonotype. This CDR3 reads CASSGYTPGGVREQYF. The CDR3 DNA reads as TGTGCCAGCAGTGGCTACACCCCGGGAGGGGTAAGGGAGCAGTACTTC. The rearrangement joins TRBV6-7 to TRBJ2-7, with 8 nucleotides matching TRBD2. TRBV6-7 is an ORF; its function is uncertain. The CDR3 has 16 residues. Trimming at V came to 5 bases and at J to 7 bases, leaving 16 bases not matched to a gene.

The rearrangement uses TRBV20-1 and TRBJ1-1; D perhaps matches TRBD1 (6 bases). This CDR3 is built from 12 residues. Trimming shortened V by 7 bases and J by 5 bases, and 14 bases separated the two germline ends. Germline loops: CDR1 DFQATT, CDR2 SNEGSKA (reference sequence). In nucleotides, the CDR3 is TGCAGTGTAAGTGGGGGCAGAACTGAAGCTTTCTTT. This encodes CSVSGGRTEAFF.

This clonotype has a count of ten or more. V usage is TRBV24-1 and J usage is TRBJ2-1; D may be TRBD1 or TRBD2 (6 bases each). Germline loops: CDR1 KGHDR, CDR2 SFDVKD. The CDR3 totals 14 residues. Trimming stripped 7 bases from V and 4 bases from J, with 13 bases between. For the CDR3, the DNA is TGTGCCACCAGGGACGAGGGGGGATACAATGAGCAGTTCTTC. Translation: CATRDEGGYNEQFF.

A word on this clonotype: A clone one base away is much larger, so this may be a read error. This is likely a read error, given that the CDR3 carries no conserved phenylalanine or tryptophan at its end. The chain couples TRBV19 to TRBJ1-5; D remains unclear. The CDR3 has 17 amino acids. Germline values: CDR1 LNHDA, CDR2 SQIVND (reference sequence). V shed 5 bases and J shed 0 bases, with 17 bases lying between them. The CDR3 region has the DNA TGTGCCAGTAGTTTCCGGGTCGCACCGTATAGCAATCAGCCCCAGCATTCT. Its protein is CASSFRVAPYSNQPQHS.

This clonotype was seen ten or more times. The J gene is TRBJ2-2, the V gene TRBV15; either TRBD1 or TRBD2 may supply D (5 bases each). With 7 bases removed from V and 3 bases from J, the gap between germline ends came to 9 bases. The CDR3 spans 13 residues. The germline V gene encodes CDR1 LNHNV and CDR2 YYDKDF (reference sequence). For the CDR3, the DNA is TGTGCCACCATGAGGGGTGACACCGGGGAGCTGTTTTTT. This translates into CATMRGDTGELFF.

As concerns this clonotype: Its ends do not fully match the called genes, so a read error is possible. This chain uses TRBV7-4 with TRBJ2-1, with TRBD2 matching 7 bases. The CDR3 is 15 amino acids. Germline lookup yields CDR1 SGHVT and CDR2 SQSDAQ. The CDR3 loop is CASSLGGSSYNEQLF. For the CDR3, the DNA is TGTGCCAGCAGCTTAGGCGGGAGCTCCTACAATGAGCAGCTCTTC.

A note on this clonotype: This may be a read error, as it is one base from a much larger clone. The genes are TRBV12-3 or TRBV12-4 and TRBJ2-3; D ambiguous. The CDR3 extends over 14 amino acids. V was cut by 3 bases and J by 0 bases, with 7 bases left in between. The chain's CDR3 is CASSLFDSTDTQYF. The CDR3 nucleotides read TGTGCCAGCAGTTTGTTCGACAGCACAGATACGCAGTATTTT.

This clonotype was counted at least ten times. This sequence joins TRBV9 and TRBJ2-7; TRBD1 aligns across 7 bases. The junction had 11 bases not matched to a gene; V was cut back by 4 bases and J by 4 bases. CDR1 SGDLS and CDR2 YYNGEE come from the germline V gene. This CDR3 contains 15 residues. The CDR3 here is CASSPRQGSHYEQYF. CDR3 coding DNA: TGTGCCAGCAGCCCCCGACAGGGCTCTCATTACGAGCAGTACTTC.

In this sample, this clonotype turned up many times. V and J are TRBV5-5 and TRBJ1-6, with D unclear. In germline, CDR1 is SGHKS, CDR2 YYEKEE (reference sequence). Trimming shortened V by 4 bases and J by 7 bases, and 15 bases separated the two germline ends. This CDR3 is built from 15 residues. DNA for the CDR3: TGTGCCAGCAGCCAGGACCCCCCGGGGAATTCACCCCTCCACTTT. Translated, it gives CASSQDPPGNSPLHF.

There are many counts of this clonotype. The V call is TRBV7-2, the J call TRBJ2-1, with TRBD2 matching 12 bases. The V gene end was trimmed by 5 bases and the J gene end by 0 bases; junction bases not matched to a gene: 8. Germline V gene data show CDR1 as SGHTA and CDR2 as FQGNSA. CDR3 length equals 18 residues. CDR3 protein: CASSTGLAGWSSYNEQFF. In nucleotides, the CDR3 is TGTGCCAGCAGCACGGGACTAGCGGGCTGGAGCTCCTACAATGAGCAGTTCTTC.

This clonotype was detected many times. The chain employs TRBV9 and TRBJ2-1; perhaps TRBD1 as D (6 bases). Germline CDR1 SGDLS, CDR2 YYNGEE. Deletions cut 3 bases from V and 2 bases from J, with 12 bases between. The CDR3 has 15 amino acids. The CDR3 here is CASSARDTAYNEQFF. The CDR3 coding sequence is TGTGCCAGCAGCGCTCGGGACACGGCCTACAATGAGCAGTTCTTC. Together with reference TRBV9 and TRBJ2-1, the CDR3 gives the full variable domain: DSGVTQTPKHLITATGQRVTLRCSPRSGDLSVYWYQQSLDQGLQFLIQYYNGEERAKGNILERFSAQQFPDLHSELNLSSLELGDSALYFCASSARDTAYNEQFFGPGTRLTVL.

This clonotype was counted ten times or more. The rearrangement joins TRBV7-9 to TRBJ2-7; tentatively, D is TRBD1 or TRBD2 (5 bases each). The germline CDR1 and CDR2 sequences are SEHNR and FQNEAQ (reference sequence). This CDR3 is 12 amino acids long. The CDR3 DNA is TGTGTCACGGGACCAGGCGATCTCGAGCAGTACTTC. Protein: CVTGPGDLEQYF.

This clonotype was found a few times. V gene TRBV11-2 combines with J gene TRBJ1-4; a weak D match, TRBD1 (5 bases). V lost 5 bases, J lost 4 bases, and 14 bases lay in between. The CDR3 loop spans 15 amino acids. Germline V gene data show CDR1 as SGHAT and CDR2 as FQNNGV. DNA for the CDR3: TGTGCCAGCAGCGCTGACACGGGGCGTAATGAAAAACTGTTTTTT. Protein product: CASSADTGRNEKLFF. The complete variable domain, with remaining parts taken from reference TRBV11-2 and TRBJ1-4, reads EAGVAQSPRYKIIEKRQSVAFWCNPISGHATLYWYQQILGQGPKLLIQFQNNGVVDDSQLPKDRFSAERLKGVDSTLKIQPAKLEDSAVYLCASSADTGRNEKLFFGSGTQLSVL.

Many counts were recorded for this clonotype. The CDR3, as DNA: TGCAGTGCTGCTCGACAGGGGGCCGCAACGTATAATTCACCCCTCCACTTT. This sequence encodes CSAARQGAATYNSPLHF. J is TRBJ1-6 and V is TRBV20-1; 10 bases fit TRBD1. Unmatched junction bases numbered 11, after V lost 5 bases and J lost 4 bases. The CDR3 is 17 amino acids. Germline CDR1 DFQATT, CDR2 SNEGSKA (reference sequence).

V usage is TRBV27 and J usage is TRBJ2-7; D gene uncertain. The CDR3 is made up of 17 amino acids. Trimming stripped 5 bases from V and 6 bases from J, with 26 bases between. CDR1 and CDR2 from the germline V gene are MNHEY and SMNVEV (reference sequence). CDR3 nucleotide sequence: TGTGCCAGCAGTCCTCTTCTCACCGCCCGCTCCCCTCGCGAGCAGTACTTC. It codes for CASSPLLTARSPREQYF.

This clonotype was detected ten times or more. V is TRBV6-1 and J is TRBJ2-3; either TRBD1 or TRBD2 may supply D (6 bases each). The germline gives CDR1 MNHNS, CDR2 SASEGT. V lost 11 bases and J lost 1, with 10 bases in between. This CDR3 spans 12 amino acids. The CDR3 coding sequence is TGTGCCGGGGGGCAGGGCACAGATACGCAGTATTTT. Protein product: CAGGQGTDTQYF.

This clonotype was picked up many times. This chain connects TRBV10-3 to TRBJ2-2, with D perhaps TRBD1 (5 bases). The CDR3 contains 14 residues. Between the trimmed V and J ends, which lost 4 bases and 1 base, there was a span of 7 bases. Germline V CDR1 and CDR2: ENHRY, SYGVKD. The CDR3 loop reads CAISVRENTGELFF. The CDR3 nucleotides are TGTGCCATCAGTGTCAGGGAGAACACCGGGGAGCTGTTTTTT.

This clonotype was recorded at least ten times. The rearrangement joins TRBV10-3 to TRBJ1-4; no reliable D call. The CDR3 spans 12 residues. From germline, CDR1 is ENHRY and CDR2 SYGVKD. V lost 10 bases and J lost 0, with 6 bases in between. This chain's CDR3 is CATRATNEKLFF. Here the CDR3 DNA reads TGTGCCACGAGAGCAACTAATGAAAAACTGTTTTTT.

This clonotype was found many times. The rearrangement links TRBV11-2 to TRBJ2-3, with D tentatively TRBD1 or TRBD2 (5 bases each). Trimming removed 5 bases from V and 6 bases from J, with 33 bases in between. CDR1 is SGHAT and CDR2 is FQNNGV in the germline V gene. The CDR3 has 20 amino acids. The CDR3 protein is CASSLLPPGPGFAAFDTQYF. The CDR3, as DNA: TGTGCCAGCAGCCTACTTCCACCGGGACCAGGGTTTGCTGCCTTCGATACGCAGTATTTT.

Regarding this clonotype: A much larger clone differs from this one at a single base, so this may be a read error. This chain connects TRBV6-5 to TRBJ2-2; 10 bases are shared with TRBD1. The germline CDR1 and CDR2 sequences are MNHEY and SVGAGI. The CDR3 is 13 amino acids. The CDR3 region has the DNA TGTGTCAGCAGTTACACGGGACAGGGGAGTCTGTTTTTT. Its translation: CVSSYTGQGSLFF.

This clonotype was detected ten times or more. CDR3 bases: TGTGCCAGCAGCGTATCTCCCTCCGGGACCGGGCAACATTTT. Amino acids: CASSVSPSGTGQHF. The chain joins TRBV9 to TRBJ1-5; a weak D match, TRBD1 (5 bases). This CDR3 is built from 14 residues. The germline V gene encodes CDR1 SGDLS and CDR2 YYNGEE. Trimming left V 1 base short and J 16 bases short, with 21 bases between. Full variable domain (rest looked up from reference TRBV9 and TRBJ1-5): DSGVTQTPKHLITATGQRVTLRCSPRSGDLSVYWYQQSLDQGLQFLIQYYNGEERAKGNILERFSAQQFPDLHSELNLSSLELGDSALYFCASSVSPSGTGQHFGDGTRLSIL.